What follows describes a single T cell receptor beta chain. Only in-frame clones appear in the TCRdb table, and some are missing; sequencing was by immunoSEQ multiplex PCR. The profile covers a few hundred thousand clones, with 87% appearing a single time and under 3% taken by the ten largest. The V gene end was trimmed by 5 bases and the J gene end by 5 bases; junction bases not matched to a gene: 6. CDR3 size: 15 residues. CDR1 and CDR2 from the germline V gene are MNHEY and SVGAGI. This entry comes from a study of blood T cell repertoires in COVID-19. The gene calls are TRBV6-5 and TRBJ2-2; 9 positions match TRBD2. This TCR derives from a woman aged 30 to 39 who had recovered from COVID-19. The sample was PBMCs or T cells enriched from blood (not recorded which). CDR3 in amino acids: CASSNSGSGTGELFF. In DNA, the CDR3 is TGTGCCAGCAGTAATAGCGGGAGTGGTACCGGGGAGCTGTTTTTT.